Each of the 8 T cell receptor beta chains below was sequenced from the same sample in a study of blood T cells in healthy people across ages. The authors ran a second PCR of roughly 6 to 12 cycles using a sample-barcoded 5' primer and a J-beta primer mix. A single record per CDR3 protein comes from TCRdb applying MiXCR to the 5' RACE reads. The table lists hundreds of thousands of distinct CDR3 sequences, 55% to 70% of them singletons. Material: blood. These TCRs come from a man aged 25-45 years in good health.

This clonotype came up a few times. The CDR3 sequence: CASIRRLAGGPSSYNEQFF. CDR3 nucleotides: TGTGCCAGCATCCGACGACTAGCGGGAGGTCCTAGCTCCTACAATGAGCAGTTCTTC. The V and J genes are TRBV5-6 and TRBJ2-1; 13 nucleotides align to TRBD2. Per germline, CDR1 SGHDT and CDR2 YYEEEE. V was clipped by 6 bases and J by 0 bases; unmatched bases: 12. This CDR3 spans 19 amino acids.

The rearrangement links TRBV7-3 to TRBJ2-7; D uncertain. CDR3 size: 13 residues. The germline gives CDR1 SGHTA, CDR2 FQGTGA. V shed 5 bases and J shed 7 bases, with 15 bases lying between them. In nucleotides, the CDR3 is TGTGCCAGCAGCCTGCCAGTACTCGATGAGCAGTACTTC. Amino acid sequence: CASSLPVLDEQYF.

The V call is TRBV29-1, the J call TRBJ1-5; 7 nucleotides align to TRBD1. The V segment lost 6 bases and the J segment 7 bases; nucleotides outside the gene matches: 9. The CDR3 spans 13 residues. CDR1 is SQVTM, CDR2 ANQGSEA, per germline. CDR3 DNA: TGCAGCGTGCGGGACAGTTTTCGGCAGCCCCAGCATTTT. Residues: CSVRDSFRQPQHF.

The V and J genes are TRBV6-6 and TRBJ2-7, with 7 bases aligning to TRBD1. The CDR3 contains 16 residues. V was clipped by 6 bases and J by 2 bases; unmatched bases: 13. Per germline, CDR1 MNHNY and CDR2 SVGAGI (reference sequence). This CDR3 is CASRLRRDSPPYEQYF. DNA for the CDR3: TGTGCCAGCAGATTACGCCGGGACAGCCCGCCCTACGAGCAGTACTTC.

The gene calls are TRBV4-3 and TRBJ2-1; TRBD2 matches at 11 bases. The end of the DNA is better explained by TRBJ2-7, so the J call may be wrong. The CDR3 sequence is 19 residues long. The germline V gene encodes CDR1 LGHNA and CDR2 YSLEER. The CDR3 bases are TGCGCCAGCAGCCAAGAAGCCGTCACTAGCGGGAGTTGGGTCGATGAGCAGTACTTC. Protein: CASSQEAVTSGSWVDEQYF.

J is TRBJ2-1 and V is TRBV7-2; 10 bases map to TRBD2. Germline lookup yields CDR1 SGHTA and CDR2 FQGNSA. V lost 2 bases to trimming and J lost 8 bases; unmatched junction nucleotides: 9. The CDR3 runs 16 residues. CDR3: CASSLSDSGGWYEQFF. The CDR3 DNA sequence: TGTGCCAGCAGCTTATCGGATAGCGGGGGGTGGTATGAGCAGTTCTTC.

The chain is built from TRBV29-1 and TRBJ2-1, with D perhaps TRBD1 or TRBD2 (6 bases each). CDR3 length: 15 residues. Germline values: CDR1 SQVTM, CDR2 ANQGSEA. Trimming shortened V by 4 bases and J by 6 bases, and 19 bases separated the two germline ends. The CDR3 loop reads CSVVPGASPINEQFF. Here the CDR3 DNA reads TGCAGCGTTGTCCCGGGGGCGTCTCCCATCAATGAGCAGTTCTTC.

This chain uses TRBV12-3 or TRBV12-4 with TRBJ1-2; possible D gene TRBD1, 6 bases. The CDR3 is 15 amino acids. The V gene lost 5 bases and the J gene lost 4 bases, with 17 bases spanning the gap. For the CDR3, the DNA is TGTGCCAGCAGTCTACTGCAGACAGGAGCCTATGGCTACACCTTC. It is translated as CASSLLQTGAYGYTF.